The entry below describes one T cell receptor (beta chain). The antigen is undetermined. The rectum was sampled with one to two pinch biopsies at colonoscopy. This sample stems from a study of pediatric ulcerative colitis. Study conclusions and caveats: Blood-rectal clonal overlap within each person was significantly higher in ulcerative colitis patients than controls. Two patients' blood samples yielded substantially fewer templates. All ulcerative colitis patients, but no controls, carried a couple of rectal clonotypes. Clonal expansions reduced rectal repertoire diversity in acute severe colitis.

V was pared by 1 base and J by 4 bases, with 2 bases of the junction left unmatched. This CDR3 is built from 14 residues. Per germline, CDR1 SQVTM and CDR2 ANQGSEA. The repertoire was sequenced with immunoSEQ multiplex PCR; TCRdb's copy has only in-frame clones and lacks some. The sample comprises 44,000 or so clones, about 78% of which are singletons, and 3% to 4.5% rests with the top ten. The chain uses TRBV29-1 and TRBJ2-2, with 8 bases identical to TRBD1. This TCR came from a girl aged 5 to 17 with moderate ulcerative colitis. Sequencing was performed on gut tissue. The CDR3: CSVEGTGFTGELFF. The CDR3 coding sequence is TGCAGCGTTGAAGGGACAGGGTTCACCGGGGAGCTGTTTTTT.